The TCR beta chain under discussion was sequenced for a study of CD8 T cells in Susac syndrome. The count of this clonotype is one. The RNA, 0.5 to 1 ug, was put through reverse transcription using random hexamers. TCRdb independently ran MiXCR on the immunoSEQ multiplex PCR reads; one entry per CDR3 protein. The sample contains approximately 180,000 distinct CDR3 sequences, 80% to 95% of which appear only once. Sequenced: CD4+ T cells from PBMCs. This TCR derives from a human donor with multiple sclerosis.

The CDR3 here is CSVADSPSGANVLTF. CDR3 DNA sequence: TGCAGCGTTGCGGACAGCCCCTCTGGGGCCAACGTCCTGACTTTC. The V and J genes are TRBV29-1 and TRBJ2-6, with D perhaps matching TRBD1 (6 bases). The V and J ends lost 4 bases and 0 bases respectively, with 10 bases between them. This CDR3 has 15 residues. Germline CDR1 is SQVTM and CDR2 is ANQGSEA.